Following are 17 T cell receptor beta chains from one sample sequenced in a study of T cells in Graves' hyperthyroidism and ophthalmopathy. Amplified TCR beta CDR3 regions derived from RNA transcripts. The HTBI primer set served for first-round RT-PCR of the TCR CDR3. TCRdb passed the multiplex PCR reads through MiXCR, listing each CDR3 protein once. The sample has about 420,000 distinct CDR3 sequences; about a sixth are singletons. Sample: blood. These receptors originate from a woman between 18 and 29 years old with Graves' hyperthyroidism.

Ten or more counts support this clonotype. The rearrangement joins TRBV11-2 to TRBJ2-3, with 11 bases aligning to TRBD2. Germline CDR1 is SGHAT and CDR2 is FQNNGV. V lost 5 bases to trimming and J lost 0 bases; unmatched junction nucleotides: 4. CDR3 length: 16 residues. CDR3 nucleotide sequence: TGTGCCAGCAGCCCGCGACTAGCGGGGAGCACAGATACGCAGTATTTT. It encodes CASSPRLAGSTDTQYF.

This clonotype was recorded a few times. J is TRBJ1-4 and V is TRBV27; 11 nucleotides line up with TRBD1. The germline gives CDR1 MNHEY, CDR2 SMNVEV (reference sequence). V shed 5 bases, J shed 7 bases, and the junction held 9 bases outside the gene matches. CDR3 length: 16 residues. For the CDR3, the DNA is TGTGCCAGCAGTCCATGGGCCGGGACAGGGGGTGAAAAACTGTTTTTT. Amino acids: CASSPWAGTGGEKLFF.

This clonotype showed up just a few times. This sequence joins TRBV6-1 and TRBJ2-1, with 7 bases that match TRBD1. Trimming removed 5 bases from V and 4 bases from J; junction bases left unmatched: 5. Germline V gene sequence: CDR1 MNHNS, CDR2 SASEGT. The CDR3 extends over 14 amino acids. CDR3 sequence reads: CASSYMTGYNEQFF. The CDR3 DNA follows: TGTGCCAGCAGTTACATGACAGGGTACAATGAGCAGTTCTTC.

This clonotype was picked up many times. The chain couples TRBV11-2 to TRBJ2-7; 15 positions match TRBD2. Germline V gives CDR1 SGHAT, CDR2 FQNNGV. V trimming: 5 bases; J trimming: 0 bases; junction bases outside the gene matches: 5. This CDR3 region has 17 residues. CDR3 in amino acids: CASSHGTSGRNSYEQYF. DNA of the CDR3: TGTGCCAGCAGCCACGGGACTAGCGGGAGGAACTCCTACGAGCAGTACTTC.

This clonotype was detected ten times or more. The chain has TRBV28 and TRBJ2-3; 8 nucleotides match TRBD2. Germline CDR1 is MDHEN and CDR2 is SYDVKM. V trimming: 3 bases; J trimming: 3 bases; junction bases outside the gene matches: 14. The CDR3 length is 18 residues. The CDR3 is CASSFPHAGGSGTDTQYF. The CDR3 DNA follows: TGTGCCAGCAGTTTCCCCCATGCGGGAGGTTCGGGGACAGATACGCAGTATTTT. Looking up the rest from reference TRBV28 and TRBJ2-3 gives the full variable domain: DVKVTQSSRYLVKRTGEKVFLECVQDMDHENMFWYRQDPGLGLRLIYFSYDVKMKEKGDIPEGYSVSREKKERFSLILESASTNQTSMYLCASSFPHAGGSGTDTQYFGPGTRLTVL.

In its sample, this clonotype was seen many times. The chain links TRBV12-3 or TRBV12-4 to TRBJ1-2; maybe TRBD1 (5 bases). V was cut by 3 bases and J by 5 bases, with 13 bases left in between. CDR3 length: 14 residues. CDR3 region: CASSFSTGRYGYTF. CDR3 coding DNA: TGTGCCAGCAGTTTCTCCACAGGCCGGTATGGCTACACCTTC.

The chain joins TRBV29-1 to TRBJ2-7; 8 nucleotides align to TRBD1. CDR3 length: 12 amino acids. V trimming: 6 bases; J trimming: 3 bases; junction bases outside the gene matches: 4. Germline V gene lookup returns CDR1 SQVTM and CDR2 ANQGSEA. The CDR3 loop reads CSVRTGHYEQYF. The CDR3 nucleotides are TGCAGCGTGCGGACAGGGCACTACGAGCAGTACTTC.

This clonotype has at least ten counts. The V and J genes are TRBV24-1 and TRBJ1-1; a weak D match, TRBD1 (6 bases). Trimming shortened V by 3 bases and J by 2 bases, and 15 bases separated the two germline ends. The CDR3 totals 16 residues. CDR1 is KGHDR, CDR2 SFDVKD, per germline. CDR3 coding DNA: TGTGCCACCAGTGATGGTAACAGGGTGGGAAACACTGAAGCTTTCTTT. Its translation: CATSDGNRVGNTEAFF.

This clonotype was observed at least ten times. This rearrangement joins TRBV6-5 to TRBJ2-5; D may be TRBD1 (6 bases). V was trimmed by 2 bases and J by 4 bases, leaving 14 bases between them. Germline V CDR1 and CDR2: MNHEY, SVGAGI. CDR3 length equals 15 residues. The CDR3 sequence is CASSYGGFGGETQYF. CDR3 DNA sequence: TGTGCCAGCAGTTACGGGGGCTTCGGCGGAGAGACCCAGTACTTC.

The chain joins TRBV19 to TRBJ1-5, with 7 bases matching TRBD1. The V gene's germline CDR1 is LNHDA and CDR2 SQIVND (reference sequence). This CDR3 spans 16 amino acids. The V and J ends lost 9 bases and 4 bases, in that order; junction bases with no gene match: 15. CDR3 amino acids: CASPPGQHFPNQPQHF. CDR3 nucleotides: TGTGCCAGCCCCCCGGGACAGCATTTCCCAAATCAGCCCCAGCATTTT.

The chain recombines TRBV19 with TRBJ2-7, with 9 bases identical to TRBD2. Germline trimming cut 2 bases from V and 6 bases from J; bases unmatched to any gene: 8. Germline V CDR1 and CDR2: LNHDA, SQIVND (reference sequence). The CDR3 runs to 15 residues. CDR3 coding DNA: TGTGCCAGTAGTATATTAGCGGGAGCCGTCGGCGAGCAGTACTTC. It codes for CASSILAGAVGEQYF.

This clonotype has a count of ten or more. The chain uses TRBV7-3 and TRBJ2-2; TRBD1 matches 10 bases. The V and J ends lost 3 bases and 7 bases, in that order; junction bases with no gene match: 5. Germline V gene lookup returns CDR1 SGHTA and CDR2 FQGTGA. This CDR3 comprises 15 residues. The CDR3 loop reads CASSLTGGAVGELFF. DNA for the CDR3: TGTGCCAGCAGCTTGACAGGGGGCGCGGTCGGGGAGCTGTTTTTT. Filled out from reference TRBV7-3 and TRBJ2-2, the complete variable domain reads GAGVSQTPSNKVTEKGKYVELRCDPISGHTALYWYRQSLGQGPEFLIYFQGTGAADDSGLPNDRFFAVRPEGSVSTLKIQRTERGDSAVYLCASSLTGGAVGELFFGEGSRLTVL.

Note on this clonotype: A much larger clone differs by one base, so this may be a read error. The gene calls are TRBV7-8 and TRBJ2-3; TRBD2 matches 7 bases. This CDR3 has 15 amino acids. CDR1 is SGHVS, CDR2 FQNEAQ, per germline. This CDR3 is CASGLAGLGTDTQYF. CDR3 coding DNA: TGTGCCAGCGGCTTAGCAGGACTAGGCACAGATACGCAGTATTTT.

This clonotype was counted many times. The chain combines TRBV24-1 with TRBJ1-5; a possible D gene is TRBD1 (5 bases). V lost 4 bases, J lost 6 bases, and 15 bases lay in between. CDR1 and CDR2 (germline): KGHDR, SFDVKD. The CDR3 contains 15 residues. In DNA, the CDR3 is TGTGCCACCAGTGAAGGGACGGAGGCCCGTCAGCCCCAGCATTTT. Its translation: CATSEGTEARQPQHF.

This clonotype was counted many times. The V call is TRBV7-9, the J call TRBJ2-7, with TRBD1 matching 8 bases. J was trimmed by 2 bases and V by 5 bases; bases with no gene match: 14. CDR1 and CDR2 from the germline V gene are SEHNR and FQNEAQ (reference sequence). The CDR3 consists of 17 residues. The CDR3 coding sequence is TGTGCCAGCAGCGACAGGGGCTACCGGGACAAAGCCTACGAGCAGTACTTC. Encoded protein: CASSDRGYRDKAYEQYF.

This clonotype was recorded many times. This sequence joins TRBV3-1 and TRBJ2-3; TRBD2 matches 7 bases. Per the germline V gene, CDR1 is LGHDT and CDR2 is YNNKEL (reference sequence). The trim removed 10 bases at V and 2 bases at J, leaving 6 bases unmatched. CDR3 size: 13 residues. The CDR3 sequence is CATAAGLTDTQYF. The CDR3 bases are TGTGCCACGGCAGCGGGACTCACAGATACGCAGTATTTT.

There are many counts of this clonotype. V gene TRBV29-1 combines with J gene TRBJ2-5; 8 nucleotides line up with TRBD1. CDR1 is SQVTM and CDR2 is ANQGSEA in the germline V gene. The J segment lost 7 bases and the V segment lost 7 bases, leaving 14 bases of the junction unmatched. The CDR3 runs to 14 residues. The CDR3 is CSGGGQGARGTQYF. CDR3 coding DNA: TGCAGCGGGGGCGGCCAGGGGGCCCGAGGGACCCAGTACTTC.